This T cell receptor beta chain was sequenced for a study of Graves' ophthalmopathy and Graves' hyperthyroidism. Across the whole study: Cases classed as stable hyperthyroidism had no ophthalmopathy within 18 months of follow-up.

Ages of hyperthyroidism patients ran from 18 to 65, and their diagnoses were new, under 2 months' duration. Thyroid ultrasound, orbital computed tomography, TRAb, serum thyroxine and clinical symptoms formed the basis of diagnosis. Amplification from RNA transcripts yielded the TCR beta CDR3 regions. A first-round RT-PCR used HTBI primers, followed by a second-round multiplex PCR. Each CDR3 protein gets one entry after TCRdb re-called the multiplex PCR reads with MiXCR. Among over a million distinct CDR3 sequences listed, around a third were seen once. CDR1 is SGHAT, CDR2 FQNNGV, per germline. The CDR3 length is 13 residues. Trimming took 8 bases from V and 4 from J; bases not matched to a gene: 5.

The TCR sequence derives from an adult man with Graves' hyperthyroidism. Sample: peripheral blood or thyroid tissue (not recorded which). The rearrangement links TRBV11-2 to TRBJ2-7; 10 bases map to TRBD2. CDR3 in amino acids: CASQRTSGYEQYF. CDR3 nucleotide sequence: TGTGCCAGCCAGAGGACTAGCGGTTACGAGCAGTACTTC.